This T cell receptor beta chain derives from a study of cytomegalovirus exposure and HLA in healthy donors. Overall study findings and caveats: A list of around 160 TCR beta chains associated with cytomegalovirus was given.

This CDR3 contains 16 residues. Trimming removed 2 bases from V and 7 bases from J; junction bases left unmatched: 13. The germline V gene has CDR1 MDHEN and CDR2 SYDVKM. Amplification used 60 Vbeta primers and 13 Jbeta primers. Generated by immunoSEQ multiplex PCR, the TCRdb table keeps only in-frame clones and is missing some. This sample's table reports approximately 120,000 clones. Turning to this clone: Its antigen remains unknown.

Sequencing used PBMCs. The sequence was collected from a man under 40 in good health and CMV-seronegative. The chain recombines TRBV28 with TRBJ2-7, with 8 bases aligning to TRBD2. The CDR3 bases are TGTGCCAGCAGTTTAGCGGGAGGCCGATCTCGAGAGGAGCAGTACTTC. Its translation is CASSLAGGRSREEQYF.